The sequence of this T cell receptor beta chain was determined in a study of CD8 T cells in ankylosing spondylitis. Study findings and constraints: In the blood and synovial fluid of reactive arthritis, some motif variants had been previously reported. Several highly homologous variants made up a TCR beta motif, and this motif appeared characteristic of ankylosing spondylitis blood.

There are a few counts of this clonotype. Its matching antigen is unknown. TCRdb reprocessed the 5' RACE reads via MiXCR and lists one record per CDR3 protein. The data show some 130,000 distinct CDR3 sequences, 17% seen once. Germline V CDR1 and CDR2: DFQATT, SNEGSKA (reference sequence). V shed 0 bases, J shed 8 bases, and the junction held 18 bases outside the gene matches. There are 17 residues in the CDR3. The sequence was obtained from a male donor with ankylosing spondylitis. The V and J genes are TRBV20-1 and TRBJ1-2, with 7 nucleotides matching TRBD1. The sample was blood, either unsorted or a sorted T cell fraction (not recorded which). The CDR3 sequence is CSARDPGGQANRMGYTF. The CDR3 bases are TGCAGTGCTAGAGACCCGGGAGGACAGGCCAACCGGATGGGCTACACCTTC.